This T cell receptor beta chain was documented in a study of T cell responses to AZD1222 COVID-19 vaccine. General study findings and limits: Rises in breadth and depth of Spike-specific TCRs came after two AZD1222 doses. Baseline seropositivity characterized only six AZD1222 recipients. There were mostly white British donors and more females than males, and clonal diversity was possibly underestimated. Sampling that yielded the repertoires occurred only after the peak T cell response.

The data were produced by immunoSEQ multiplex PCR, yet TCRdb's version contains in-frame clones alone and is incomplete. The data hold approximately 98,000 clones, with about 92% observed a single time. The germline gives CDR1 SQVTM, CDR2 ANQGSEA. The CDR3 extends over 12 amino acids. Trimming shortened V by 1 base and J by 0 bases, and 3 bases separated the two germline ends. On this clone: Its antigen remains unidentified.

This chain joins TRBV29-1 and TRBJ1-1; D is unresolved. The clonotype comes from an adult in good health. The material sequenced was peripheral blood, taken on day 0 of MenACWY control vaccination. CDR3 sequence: CSVEGVNTEAFF. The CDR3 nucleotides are TGCAGCGTTGAAGGTGTGAACACTGAAGCTTTCTTT. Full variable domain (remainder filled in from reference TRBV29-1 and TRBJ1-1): SAVISQKPSRDICQRGTSLTIQCQVDSQVTMMFWYRQQPGQSLTLIATANQGSEATYESGFVIDKFPISRPNLTFSTLTVSNMSPEDSSIYLCSVEGVNTEAFFGQGTRLTVV.